This T cell receptor beta chain emerged from a study of blood T cell repertoires in COVID-19. Study-level background: Spain, Italy and the United States supplied samples that represented acute and convalescent COVID-19.

Profiling relied on immunoSEQ multiplex PCR, and the TCRdb table lists in-frame clones only, not all of them. The table shows some 300,000 clones, with 86% occurring only once. This CDR3 contains 17 residues. V shed 2 bases and J 4 bases; nucleotides not matched to a gene: 10. The germline CDR1 and CDR2 sequences are SGHTA and FQGNSA. The chain has TRBV7-2 and TRBJ1-2; 10 nucleotides line up with TRBD1. This receptor was obtained from a woman aged 70-85 years with COVID-19, enrolled during active disease. Sample: peripheral blood. CDR3 DNA: TGTGCCAGCAGCTTATATCGTGGGACAGGGGATCCCTATGGCTACACCTTC. Translating it yields CASSLYRGTGDPYGYTF.